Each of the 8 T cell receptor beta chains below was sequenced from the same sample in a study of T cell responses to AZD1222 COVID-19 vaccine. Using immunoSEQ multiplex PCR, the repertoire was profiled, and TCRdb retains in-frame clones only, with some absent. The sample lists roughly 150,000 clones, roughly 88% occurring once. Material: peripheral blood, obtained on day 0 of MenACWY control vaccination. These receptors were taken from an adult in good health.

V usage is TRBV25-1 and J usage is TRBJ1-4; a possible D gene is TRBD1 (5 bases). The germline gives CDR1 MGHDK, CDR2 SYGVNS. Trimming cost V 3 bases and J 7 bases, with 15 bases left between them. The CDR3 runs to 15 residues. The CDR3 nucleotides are TGTGCCAGCAGTGATGAGGCAGGGTTCGGTGAAAAACTGTTTTTT. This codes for CASSDEAGFGEKLFF. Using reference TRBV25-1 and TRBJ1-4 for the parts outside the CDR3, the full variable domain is EADIYQTPRYLVIGTGKKITLECSQTMGHDKMYWYQQDPGMELHLIHYSYGVNSTEKGDLSSESTVSRIRTEHFPLTLESARPSHTSQYLCASSDEAGFGEKLFFGSGTQLSVL.

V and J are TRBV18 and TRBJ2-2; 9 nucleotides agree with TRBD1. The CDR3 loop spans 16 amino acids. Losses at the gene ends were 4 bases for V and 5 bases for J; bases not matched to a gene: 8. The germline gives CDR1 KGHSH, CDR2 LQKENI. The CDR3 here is CASSLTGQGVTGELFF. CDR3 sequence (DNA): TGTGCCAGCTCACTGACGGGACAGGGAGTAACCGGGGAGCTGTTTTTT.

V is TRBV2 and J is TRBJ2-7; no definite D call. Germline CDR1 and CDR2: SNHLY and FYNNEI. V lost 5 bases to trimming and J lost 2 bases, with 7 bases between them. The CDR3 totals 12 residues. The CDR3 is CASSRLAYEQYF. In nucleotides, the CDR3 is TGTGCCAGCAGTCGACTGGCCTACGAGCAGTACTTC.

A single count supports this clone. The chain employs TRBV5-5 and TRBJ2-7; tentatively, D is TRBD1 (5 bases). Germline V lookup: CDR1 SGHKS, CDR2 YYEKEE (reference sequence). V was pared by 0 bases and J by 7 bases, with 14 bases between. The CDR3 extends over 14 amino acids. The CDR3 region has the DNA TGTGCCAGCAGCTTGGTATGGGCAGGGCAAGAGCAGTACTTC. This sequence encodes CASSLVWAGQEQYF.

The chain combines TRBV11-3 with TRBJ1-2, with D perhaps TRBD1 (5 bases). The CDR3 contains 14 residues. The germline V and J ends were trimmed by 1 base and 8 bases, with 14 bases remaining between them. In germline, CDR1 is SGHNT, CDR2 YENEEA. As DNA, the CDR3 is TGTGCCAGCAGCTTAGTCTCCGCCCAGGGAGGCTACACCTTC. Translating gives CASSLVSAQGGYTF.

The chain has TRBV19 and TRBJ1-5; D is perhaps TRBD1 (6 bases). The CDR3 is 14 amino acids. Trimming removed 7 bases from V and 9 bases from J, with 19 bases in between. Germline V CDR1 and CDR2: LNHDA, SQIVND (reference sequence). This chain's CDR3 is CASTPGTRLGPQHF. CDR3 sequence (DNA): TGTGCCAGTACTCCCGGGACAAGACTAGGGCCCCAGCATTTT.

CDR3 region: CASSFGFEKLFF. In nucleotides, the CDR3 is TGTGCCAGTAGTTTTGGTTTTGAAAAACTGTTTTTT. The rearrangement uses TRBV19 and TRBJ1-4; D not certain. The V and J ends lost 5 bases and 7 bases respectively, with 8 bases between them. CDR1 is LNHDA and CDR2 is SQIVND in the germline V gene (reference sequence). There are 12 residues in the CDR3.

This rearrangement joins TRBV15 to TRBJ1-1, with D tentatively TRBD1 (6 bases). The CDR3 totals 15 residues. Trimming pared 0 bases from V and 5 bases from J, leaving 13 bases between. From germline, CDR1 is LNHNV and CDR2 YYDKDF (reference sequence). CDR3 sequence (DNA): TGTGCCACCAGCAGAGATCGGGGGGCCGGGACTGAAGCTTTCTTT. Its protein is CATSRDRGAGTEAFF.